This TCR beta chain stems from a study of blood T cell repertoires in COVID-19. The germline V gene has CDR1 SGHRS and CDR2 YFSETQ. This CDR3 has 15 residues. The ends lost 0 bases at V and 5 bases at J; junction bases unmatched: 6. Original processing notes: Reference gene primer amplification yielded estimated nucleated cell counts. Sequencing was performed with immunoSEQ multiplex PCR; in TCRdb, only in-frame clones are kept and a portion is missing. The V and J calls and clone size come from that table; D and trimming were worked out from the DNA. The profile shows 25,000 to 35,000 clones, about 85% of them singletons.

The clonotype originates from a human donor in a cohort sampled during active COVID-19. V usage is TRBV5-1 and J usage is TRBJ2-5; 8 bases align to TRBD2. The specimen was peripheral blood. CDR3 nucleotide sequence: TGCGCCAGCAGCTTGGAAGCCGGGAGGGAGGAGACCCAGTACTTC. It encodes CASSLEAGREETQYF.